The TCR beta chain under discussion was sequenced for a study of technical replicates of blood from several donors (dated by TCRdb to about 2017). As regards this clone: The target of this receptor is not known. One base away there is no much larger clone; base qualities are not given.

The library was prepared using the immunoSEQ multiplex PCR assay. Here the immuneACCESS table is served through TCRdb, limited to in-frame sequences with V and J called. Missing clones are a known gap in these copies; in checked studies unresolved V genes cover under half, and the rest lacks a known reason. The sample data list about 83,000 clones, and about 91% of these were observed just once. 0.27% of the sample belongs to the ten largest clones. This TCR was sampled from a human donor in good health. The specimen sequenced was T cells isolated from PBMCs.

Here is the DNA: TGTGCCAGCAGTCCCCAACCACAATACTCCTACGAGCAGTACTTC. Its coded protein is CASSPQPQYSYEQYF. The chain employs TRBV27 and TRBJ2-7; no D gene is confidently identified. The CDR3 numbers 15 residues from cysteine through phenylalanine. Only the CDR3 DNA is retained, 45 bases long and in frame from the first base. Sequences MNHEY (CDR1) and SMNVEV (CDR2) are obtained from the germline V gene (reference sequence). V lost 5 bases and J lost 0 bases; the stretch between them is 14 bases long.